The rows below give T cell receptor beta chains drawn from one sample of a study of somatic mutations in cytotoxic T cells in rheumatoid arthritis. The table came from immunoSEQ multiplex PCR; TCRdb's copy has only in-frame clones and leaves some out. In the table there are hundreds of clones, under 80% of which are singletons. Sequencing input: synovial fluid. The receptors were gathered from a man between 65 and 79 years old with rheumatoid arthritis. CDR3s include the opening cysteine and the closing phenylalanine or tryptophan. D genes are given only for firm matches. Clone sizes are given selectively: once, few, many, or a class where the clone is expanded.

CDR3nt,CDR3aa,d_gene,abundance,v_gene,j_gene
TGTGCCAGTAGTATGGCAGGCGGGAGAGATGGCTACACCTTC,CASSMAGGRDGYTF,-,few,TRBV19,TRBJ1-2
TGTGCCAGCACTCTGGGAGGGGGTAGTCAAGAGACGCAGTATTTT,CASTLGGGSQETQYF,-,-,TRBV9,TRBJ2-3
TGTGCCAGCAGCAGACAGGGAGGCATGGATTGGGATGAGCAGTTCTTC,CASSRQGGMDWDEQFF,-,few,TRBV12-1,TRBJ2-1
TGTGCCAGCAGTGCGGGACAAGGGGGTGGCAGCTCCTACAATGAGCAGTTCTTC,CASSAGQGGGSSYNEQFF,-,-,TRBV2,TRBJ2-1
TGTGCCAGCAGCCCCCGTTCGGGGGGCGGGGAGACCCAGTACTTC,CASSPRSGGGETQYF,-,-,TRBV7-9,TRBJ2-5
TGTGCCATCAGTGAGTCGCAAGGGAGAGGGAAGTTCGCGGGCGAGCAGTACTTC,CAISESQGRGKFAGEQYF,-,-,TRBV10-3,TRBJ2-7
TGTGCCAGCACCCCCGGGACAGGGTCGATTAAGGCTTTCTTT,CASTPGTGSIKAFF,TRBD1,-,TRBV28,TRBJ1-1
TGTGCCAGCAGGACAGCAGATACGCAGTATTTT,CASRTADTQYF,-,-,TRBV2,TRBJ2-3
TGTGCCAGCAGTGAAGACGCGAAAAACTATGGCTACACCTTC,CASSEDAKNYGYTF,-,-,TRBV2,TRBJ1-2
TGTGCCAGCAGTCCCCGAGGGGTAGCGGGAGGCCGTGAGCAGTTCTTC,CASSPRGVAGGREQFF,TRBD2,-,TRBV27,TRBJ2-1
TGTGCCAGCAGTGCGACTAGCGGGAGTGTTTACGAGCAGTACTTC,CASSATSGSVYEQYF,TRBD2,-,TRBV6-1,TRBJ2-7
TGTGCCAGCAGCCGCCTACCTCCAACAACTACCTTACAGGATGAGCAGTTCTTC,CASSRLPPTTTLQDEQFF,-,-,TRBV14,TRBJ2-1
TGTGCCAGCAGCATTCGACAGGGGCCATCCTACGAGCAGTACTTC,CASSIRQGPSYEQYF,TRBD1,few,TRBV7-8,TRBJ2-7
TGTGCCAGCAGACTAGCGGGACAGGTTCCTTCTGGGGCCAACGTCCTGACTTTC,CASRLAGQVPSGANVLTF,TRBD2,-,TRBV28,TRBJ2-6
TGTGCCAGCAAGGGAGGCAATCAGCCCCAGCATTTT,CASKGGNQPQHF,-,-,TRBV28,TRBJ1-5
TGTGCCAGCACCCGGGAGGAAAGCTCCTACGAGCAGTACTTC,CASTREESSYEQYF,TRBD2,-,TRBV28,TRBJ2-7
TGTGTCAGCAGTTCGCCGGGACAGAGTTCTGGGGCCAACGTCCTGACTTTC,CVSSSPGQSSGANVLTF,TRBD1,-,TRBV27,TRBJ2-6
TGTGCCAGCAGGTCTGGAGCGGGGCCCTACAATGAGCAGTTCTTC,CASRSGAGPYNEQFF,TRBD2,once,TRBV6-5,TRBJ2-1
TGTGCCAGCAGCGGGACAGGGGCTTACGAGCAGTACTTC,CASSGTGAYEQYF,TRBD1,-,TRBV7-9,TRBJ2-7
TGTGCCAGCACCTCCCGGGACTCACTCCTCTACGAGCAGTACTTC,CASTSRDSLLYEQYF,-,-,TRBV7-9,TRBJ2-7
TGTGCCAGCAGTCCTCAACAGGGGGTCGGCTACACCTTC,CASSPQQGVGYTF,TRBD1,-,TRBV28,TRBJ1-2
TGTGCCAGCAGCAACCCAGGGGAAGCTTTCTTT,CASSNPGEAFF,-,-,TRBV7-9,TRBJ1-1
TGTGCCAGCAGTTGGGGTAGCGGGGGCTCCTACGAGCAGTACTTC,CASSWGSGGSYEQYF,TRBD2,-,TRBV28,TRBJ2-7
TGTGCCAGCTCACCATCACGGACAGGTGTCTACGAGCAGTACTTC,CASSPSRTGVYEQYF,TRBD1,-,TRBV18,TRBJ2-7
TGTGCCATCAGTGAGATCAGAACCTACGAGCAGTACTTC,CAISEIRTYEQYF,-,-,TRBV10-3,TRBJ2-7
TGCGCCAGCAGCTCGGGAGGGCACGAAAACATTCAGTACTTC,CASSSGGHENIQYF,TRBD2,-,TRBV5-1,TRBJ2-4
TGTGCCAGCAGCTTAGGGGGTAAAAGAGAGACCCAGTACTTC,CASSLGGKRETQYF,-,-,TRBV5-6,TRBJ2-5
TGTGCCAGCAGCCCCGCAAAAGCAGGGTTCTCCTACGAGCAGTACTTC,CASSPAKAGFSYEQYF,-,-,TRBV28,TRBJ2-7
TGTGCCATCAGTGGGGGGACAGCTACCTACGAGCAGTACTTC,CAISGGTATYEQYF,TRBD1,-,TRBV10-3,TRBJ2-7
TGTGCCAGCAGCCAGGTGGGCTTCGGAAACACCATATATTTT,CASSQVGFGNTIYF,-,-,TRBV14,TRBJ1-3
TGTGCCAGCGGTCCTCTGACACTCTCCTACGAGCAGTACTTC,CASGPLTLSYEQYF,-,-,TRBV28,TRBJ2-7
TGTGCCAGCAGTGGGGGAGGGGAGTCGAACGAGCAGTACTTC,CASSGGGESNEQYF,TRBD2,-,TRBV6-1,TRBJ2-7
TGTGCCAGCAGCGTAGGGGGCACAGTAACCCAGACCCAGTACTTC,CASSVGGTVTQTQYF,-,-,TRBV9,TRBJ2-5
TGTGCCTGCGATAGAGTAACTGAAGCTTTCTTT,CACDRVTEAFF,-,-,TRBV2,TRBJ1-1
TGTGCCAGCAGTTTACGGGACATGGGGAGAGCTTTCTTT,CASSLRDMGRAFF,-,-,TRBV28,TRBJ1-1
TGTGCCAGCTCACCAAGGTCGCCGGGACAGGGGGCACACAATGAGCAGTTCTTC,CASSPRSPGQGAHNEQFF,TRBD1,-,TRBV18,TRBJ2-1
TGCGCCAGCAGGGCCGGGACTAGCGGGGGCACAGATACGCAGTATTTT,CASRAGTSGGTDTQYF,TRBD2,-,TRBV5-1,TRBJ2-3
TGTGCCAGCAGATCCAGCGGGAGGGCCTGGATTAAAGATACGCAGTATTTT,CASRSSGRAWIKDTQYF,TRBD2,-,TRBV28,TRBJ2-3
TGTGCCAGCAGCGACTCACAAGGGACAGGAAGCACAGATACGCAGTATTTT,CASSDSQGTGSTDTQYF,TRBD1,-,TRBV9,TRBJ2-3
TGTGCCAGCAGCGGGGGACAGGGGGAACGGGAGCTGTTTTTT,CASSGGQGERELFF,TRBD1,-,TRBV9,TRBJ2-2
TGTGCCAGCAGCTTGGCTTCCAGGGCGGCCACTGAAGCTTTCTTT,CASSLASRAATEAFF,-,once,TRBV5-4,TRBJ1-1
TGCGCCAGCAGCTCGGACAGCCAGAGCTCTGGAAACACCATATATTTT,CASSSDSQSSGNTIYF,-,large,TRBV5-1,TRBJ1-3
TGTGCCAGCAGTTTAGAGGGGTGGGGGGGGCTCGGCAATGAGCAGTTCTTC,CASSLEGWGGLGNEQFF,-,-,TRBV27,TRBJ2-1
TGTGCCAGCAGTGACGCTAGCTTTCGGAACGTCGACTATGGCTACACCTTC,CASSDASFRNVDYGYTF,-,-,TRBV12-1,TRBJ1-2
TGTGCCAGCGGGGCTAGCACAGATACGCAGTATTTT,CASGASTDTQYF,-,once,TRBV28,TRBJ2-3
TGTGCCAGCAGCCTCGAGCGGGGGGGATGGAATGAGCAGTTCTTC,CASSLERGGWNEQFF,TRBD2,few,TRBV11-3,TRBJ2-1
TGTGCCAGCAGCCCTCGGACTAGCGGCGACGAGCAGTACTTC,CASSPRTSGDEQYF,TRBD2,-,TRBV5-6,TRBJ2-7
TGTGCCAGCAGCAACGCAGCGGGGGACACTGAAGCTTTCTTT,CASSNAAGDTEAFF,-,-,TRBV11-1,TRBJ1-1
TGCGCCAGCAGCCCCGTCGGAAGGGGCGAAGCTTTCTTT,CASSPVGRGEAFF,-,-,TRBV4-1,TRBJ1-1
TGTGCCAGCGGAAGTCTGGCGGGGGGGACCTACGAGCAGTACTTC,CASGSLAGGTYEQYF,TRBD2,-,TRBV27,TRBJ2-7